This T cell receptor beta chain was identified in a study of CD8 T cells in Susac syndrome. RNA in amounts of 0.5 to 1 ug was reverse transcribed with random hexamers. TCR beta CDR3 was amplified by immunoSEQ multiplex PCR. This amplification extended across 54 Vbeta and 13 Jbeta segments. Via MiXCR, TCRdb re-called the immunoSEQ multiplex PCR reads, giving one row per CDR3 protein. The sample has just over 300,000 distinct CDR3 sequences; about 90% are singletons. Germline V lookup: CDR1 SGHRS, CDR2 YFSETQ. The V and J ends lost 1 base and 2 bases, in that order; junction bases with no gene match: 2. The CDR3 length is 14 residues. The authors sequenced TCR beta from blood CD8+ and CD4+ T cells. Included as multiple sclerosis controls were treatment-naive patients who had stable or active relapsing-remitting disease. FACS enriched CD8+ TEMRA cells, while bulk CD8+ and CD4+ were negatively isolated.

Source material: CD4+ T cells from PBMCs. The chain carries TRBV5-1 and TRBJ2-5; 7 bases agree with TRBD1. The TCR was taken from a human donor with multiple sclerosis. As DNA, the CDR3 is TGCGCCAGCAGCTTGCTGACAGGGCAAGAGACCCAGTACTTC. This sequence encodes CASSLLTGQETQYF.